The 32 T cell receptor beta chains presented below share a single source sample, sequenced in a study of PD-L1 blockade in urothelial cancer. Profiled with immunoSEQ multiplex PCR; TCRdb holds only in-frame clones, not every one. The repertoire holds roughly 51,000 clones, with under 85% as singletons. Time point noted: peripheral blood 6 weeks after treatment start. The source was PBMCs, collected around atezolizumab (anti-PD-L1) treatment. The receptors shown here come from a man aged 50-59 years with urothelial cancer.

This clone was seen just once. The V gene is TRBV10-3, the J gene TRBJ1-1; D possibly corresponds to TRBD1 (5 bases). The CDR3 contains 15 residues. The ends were cut back, 5 bases at V and 3 bases at J, with 16 bases in the middle. CDR1 and CDR2 from the germline V gene are ENHRY and SYGVKD. The CDR3 sequence is CAISLSGNEDTEAFF. CDR3 coding DNA: TGTGCCATCAGTCTTTCAGGGAATGAGGACACTGAAGCTTTCTTT.

The V gene is TRBV19, the J gene TRBJ2-1; 8 bases agree with TRBD1. CDR1 is LNHDA and CDR2 is SQIVND in the germline V gene (reference sequence). Trimming removed 6 bases from V and 9 bases from J; junction bases left unmatched: 16. The CDR3 has 16 amino acids. The CDR3 sequence is CASSRPGTGHGGEQFF. CDR3 DNA: TGTGCCAGTAGCCGACCCGGGACAGGCCATGGGGGTGAGCAGTTCTTC.

This clone was counted once. The chain joins TRBV7-2 to TRBJ2-2; D may be TRBD1 (5 bases). The V gene's germline CDR1 is SGHTA and CDR2 FQGNSA. Trimming took off 3 bases at V and 6 bases at J, with 11 bases between the two ends. There are 14 residues in the CDR3. The CDR3 sequence: CASSFQGKAGELFF. DNA for the CDR3: TGTGCCAGCAGCTTCCAGGGCAAGGCCGGGGAGCTGTTTTTT.

The genes are TRBV2 and TRBJ2-3, with D possibly matching TRBD2 (6 bases). Germline V gene data show CDR1 as SNHLY and CDR2 as FYNNEI. V was pared by 6 bases and J by 1 base, with 14 bases between. CDR3 length: 15 residues. CDR3 DNA sequence: TGTGCCAGCAGCAAGGTTCCTAGCGGCACAGATACGCAGTATTTT. It is translated as CASSKVPSGTDTQYF.

The chain is built from TRBV13 and TRBJ1-1; D possibly corresponds to TRBD1 (5 bases). The V and J ends lost 4 bases and 5 bases respectively, with 17 bases between them. Germline values: CDR1 PRHDT, CDR2 FYEKMQ (reference sequence). The CDR3 is 15 amino acids. CDR3 residues: CASSSLGGRKTEAFF. The CDR3 bases are TGTGCCAGCAGCTCCCTGGGGGGACGGAAGACTGAAGCTTTCTTT.

Notes on this clone: A read error may account for a junction end that differs from germline. This chain uses TRBV27 with TRBJ2-7, with 8 bases aligning to TRBD1. Germline lookup yields CDR1 MNHEY and CDR2 SMNVEV (reference sequence). The CDR3 contains 18 residues. As DNA, the CDR3 is TGTGCCAGCAGTTTACAGGGGGCAACGACCGGGTTTTCCTTCGAGCAGTACTTC. As protein: CASSLQGATTGFSFEQYF.

V usage is TRBV25-1 and J usage is TRBJ1-1, with D unresolved. V lost 4 bases and J 1 base, leaving 10 bases between the germline ends. Per germline, CDR1 MGHDK and CDR2 SYGVNS. The CDR3 consists of 14 residues. CDR3 nucleotide sequence: TGTGCCAGCAGTGGCCCAACGAGGAACACTGAAGCTTTCTTT. Its protein is CASSGPTRNTEAFF.

This clone was recorded many times. The chain couples TRBV4-2 to TRBJ1-2, with TRBD1 identical over 8 bases. V was clipped by 0 bases and J by 7 bases; unmatched bases: 10. Germline CDR1 and CDR2: LGHNA and YNFKEQ. There are 16 residues in the CDR3. The DNA of the CDR3 is TGTGCCAGCAGCCAAGATCGAGGGCAGGGGGCGGGTGGCTACACCTTC. Its translation: CASSQDRGQGAGGYTF.

V is TRBV10-1 and J is TRBJ2-6, with D possibly matching TRBD1 (6 bases). Germline CDR1 reads WNHNN; CDR2 reads SYGVQD (reference sequence). CDR3 length: 17 amino acids. V lost 0 bases, J lost 0 bases, and 9 bases lay in between. CDR3 nucleotide sequence: TGCGCCAGCAGTGAGTCCCAGGGGCCCTCTGGGGCCAACGTCCTGACTTTC. Protein: CASSESQGPSGANVLTF.

The V gene is TRBV5-6, the J gene TRBJ2-2; a possible D gene is TRBD1 (6 bases). The CDR3 covers 13 residues. V was shortened by 2 bases and J by 4 bases, with 6 bases between the two germline ends. Germline V gene lookup returns CDR1 SGHDT and CDR2 YYEEEE. This chain's CDR3 is CASSLGGTGELFF. CDR3 sequence (DNA): TGTGCCAGCAGCTTAGGGGGCACCGGGGAGCTGTTTTTT.

The table lists this clone with a count of one. The chain recombines TRBV30 with TRBJ1-6; the match to TRBD1 covers 7 bases. CDR1 and CDR2 (germline): GTSNPN, SVGIG (reference sequence). The ends lost 8 bases at V and 0 bases at J; junction bases unmatched: 7. The CDR3 covers 15 residues. The CDR3 DNA is TGTGCCCGCAAGACAGGGAGCTCCTATAATTCACCCCTCCACTTT. As protein: CARKTGSSYNSPLHF.

The chain joins TRBV27 to TRBJ2-1, with TRBD2 matching 14 bases. CDR3 length: 17 residues. With 3 bases clipped from V and 5 bases from J, the junction kept 6 bases outside the gene matches. Germline assignment: CDR1 MNHEY and CDR2 SMNVEV (reference sequence). Written as DNA, the CDR3 is TGTGCCAGCAGTTTGTCAGGGGGACTAGCGGGAGACAATGAGCAGTTCTTC. As protein: CASSLSGGLAGDNEQFF.

The chain uses TRBV7-3 and TRBJ2-5; D may be TRBD2 (7 bases). The CDR3 length is 15 residues. Germline assignment: CDR1 SGHTA and CDR2 FQGTGA. The germline V and J ends were trimmed by 1 base and 4 bases, with 13 bases remaining between them. DNA for the CDR3: TGTGCCAGCAGCTTAAGTGGGGGGGCCGGAGAGACCCAGTACTTC. Translation: CASSLSGGAGETQYF. The entire variable domain, with the rest obtained from reference TRBV7-3 and TRBJ2-5, is as follows: GAGVSQTPSNKVTEKGKYVELRCDPISGHTALYWYRQSLGQGPEFLIYFQGTGAADDSGLPNDRFFAVRPEGSVSTLKIQRTERGDSAVYLCASSLSGGAGETQYFGPGTRLLVL.

The rearrangement joins TRBV6-5 to TRBJ1-1; 9 bases match TRBD1. J lost 6 bases, V lost 0 bases, and 5 bases had no gene match. The CDR3 covers 15 residues. CDR1 MNHEY and CDR2 SVGAGI come from the germline V gene. The chain's CDR3 is CASSYSRTGDPEAFF. DNA for the CDR3: TGTGCCAGCAGTTACTCCCGGACAGGGGACCCTGAAGCTTTCTTT.

J is TRBJ2-2 and V is TRBV6-6; TRBD1 is a possible D gene (5 bases). The CDR3 loop spans 12 amino acids. Germline CDR1 is MNHNY and CDR2 is SVGAGI (reference sequence). V gave up 6 bases and J gave up 6 bases, with 8 bases separating them. The CDR3 bases are TGTGCCAGCAGGCAGGGCCCCGGGGAGCTGTTTTTT. Residues: CASRQGPGELFF.

V usage is TRBV5-1 and J usage is TRBJ1-1; TRBD1 might be the D (6 bases). In germline, CDR1 is SGHRS, CDR2 YFSETQ. V lost 0 bases to trimming and J lost 6 bases, with 15 bases between them. CDR3 length: 15 amino acids. The CDR3 spells CASSLEITGIAEAFF. The CDR3 DNA sequence: TGCGCCAGCAGCTTGGAGATTACAGGGATCGCTGAAGCTTTCTTT.

The chain combines TRBV30 with TRBJ2-7; 8 nucleotides line up with TRBD2. Germline assignment: CDR1 GTSNPN and CDR2 SVGIG (reference sequence). With V trimmed by 6 bases and J by 6 bases, 10 bases remained unmatched. The CDR3 is 13 amino acids. The CDR3 here is CACSPGGPSEQYF. DNA for the CDR3: TGTGCCTGTTCCCCGGGGGGGCCGAGCGAGCAGTACTTC.

The chain has TRBV9 and TRBJ1-6; TRBD1 might be the D (5 bases). The CDR3 covers 16 residues. Deletions cut 6 bases from V and 0 bases from J, with 13 bases between. CDR1 and CDR2 from the germline V gene are SGDLS and YYNGEE. The CDR3 DNA reads TGTGCCAGCACCGTTGGGGGGGACTCCTATAATTCACCCCTCCACTTT. Translation: CASTVGGDSYNSPLHF.

This clone was counted only a few times. The genes are TRBV6-1 and TRBJ1-3; 9 positions match TRBD1. CDR3 size: 14 residues. J lost 3 bases, V lost 6 bases, and 3 bases had no gene match. Per germline, CDR1 MNHNS and CDR2 SASEGT. The CDR3 nucleotides read TGTGCCAGCAGGGGGACAGGGCGTGGAAACACCATATATTTT. Translation: CASRGTGRGNTIYF.

CDR3: CASSIRQGAVEQYF. The CDR3 DNA sequence: TGTGCCAGTAGTATAAGACAGGGGGCGGTCGAGCAGTACTTC. The chain is built from TRBV19 and TRBJ2-7, with 10 bases matching TRBD1. Germline CDR1 and CDR2: LNHDA and SQIVND (reference sequence). V was pared by 2 bases and J by 6 bases, with 4 bases of the junction left unmatched. CDR3 length equals 14 residues. The full variable domain, in which reference TRBV19 and TRBJ2-7 provide the parts outside the CDR3, is DGGITQSPKYLFRKEGQNVTLSCEQNLNHDAMYWYRQDPGQGLRLIYYSQIVNDFQKGDIAEGYSVSREKKESFPLTVTSAQKNPTAFYLCASSIRQGAVEQYFGPGTRLTVT.

The rearrangement links TRBV10-3 to TRBJ1-6; tentative D call: TRBD1 (6 bases). The ends were cut back, 5 bases at V and 7 bases at J, with 12 bases in the middle. This CDR3 is 14 amino acids long. Germline CDR1 and CDR2: ENHRY and SYGVKD. The CDR3 DNA is TGTGCCATCAGTTCGGACAGTGCAAATTCACCCCTCCACTTT. The encoded protein is CAISSDSANSPLHF.

CDR3 residues: CASSQEKVRGRVNTEAFF. CDR3 bases: TGTGCCAGCAGCCAAGAGAAGGTCCGCGGGAGGGTGAACACTGAAGCTTTCTTT. The chain has TRBV14 and TRBJ1-1; D is undetermined. V was pared by 0 bases and J by 0 bases, with 17 bases between. This CDR3 is 18 amino acids long. Germline V gene sequence: CDR1 SGHDN, CDR2 FVKESK.

The chain carries TRBV19 and TRBJ2-1; possible D gene TRBD2, 5 bases. The ends were cut back, 6 bases at V and 6 bases at J, with 15 bases in the middle. This CDR3 region has 14 residues. Per germline, CDR1 LNHDA and CDR2 SQIVND (reference sequence). CDR3 sequence: CASRREFLGNEQFF. The CDR3 DNA is TGTGCCAGTAGGAGGGAGTTCCTTGGCAATGAGCAGTTCTTC.

The V call is TRBV7-2, the J call TRBJ1-5; D is possibly TRBD1 (5 bases). CDR1 is SGHTA and CDR2 is FQGNSA in the germline V gene. CDR3 length: 17 residues. Trimming shortened V by 1 base and J by 1 base, and 14 bases separated the two germline ends. The CDR3 DNA sequence: TGTGCCAGCAGCTTAGGGGTCGGGGGGAGAAGCAATCAGCCCCAGCATTTT. This gives the protein CASSLGVGGRSNQPQHF.

This chain uses TRBV4-1 with TRBJ2-1; 15 nucleotides align to TRBD2. The ends lost 1 base at V and 6 bases at J; junction bases unmatched: 4. Germline CDR1 reads MGHRA; CDR2 reads YSYEKL. The CDR3 is made up of 17 amino acids. Here the CDR3 reads CASSQGGTSGRRNEQFF. The CDR3, as DNA: TGCGCCAGCAGCCAAGGGGGGACTAGCGGGAGGCGCAATGAGCAGTTCTTC.

In its sample, this clone was seen a few times. The rearrangement joins TRBV7-6 to TRBJ1-5, with a possible D match to TRBD1 (5 bases). V gave up 3 bases and J gave up 5 bases, with 14 bases separating them. CDR1 and CDR2 from the germline V gene are SGHVS and FNYEAQ. This CDR3 is 15 amino acids long. The DNA for the CDR3 is TGTGCCAGCAGCTTCGAAGCAGGGCCCCATCAGCCCCAGCATTTT. This sequence encodes CASSFEAGPHQPQHF. The full variable domain, its missing parts supplied by reference TRBV7-6 and TRBJ1-5, is GAGVSQSPRYKVTKRGQDVALRCDPISGHVSLYWYRQALGQGPEFLTYFNYEAQQDKSGLPNDRFSAERPEGSISTLTIQRTEQRDSAMYRCASSFEAGPHQPQHFGDGTRLSIL.

The genes are TRBV9 and TRBJ1-2; D remains unclear. Germline loops: CDR1 SGDLS, CDR2 YYNGEE. V was pared by 4 bases and J by 0 bases, with 16 bases between. This CDR3 has 16 residues. The CDR3 region is CASSLSGQTSNYGYTF. CDR3 bases: TGTGCCAGCAGCTTAAGCGGGCAGACTTCTAACTATGGCTACACCTTC. Drawing the rest from reference TRBV9 and TRBJ1-2, the complete variable domain is DSGVTQTPKHLITATGQRVTLRCSPRSGDLSVYWYQQSLDQGLQFLIQYYNGEERAKGNILERFSAQQFPDLHSELNLSSLELGDSALYFCASSLSGQTSNYGYTFGSGTRLTVV.

V usage is TRBV18 and J usage is TRBJ1-3, with 9 bases identical to TRBD1. Germline CDR1 reads KGHSH; CDR2 reads LQKENI. The trim removed 5 bases at V and 0 bases at J, leaving 5 bases unmatched. The CDR3 has 16 amino acids. CDR3 protein: CASSAGQGNSGNTIYF. The CDR3 coding sequence is TGTGCCAGCTCAGCCGGACAGGGGAACTCTGGAAACACCATATATTTT.

Note on this clone: An end of the junction does not agree with germline; a read error may underlie this. The chain links TRBV6-6 to TRBJ1-1, with no clear D. CDR1 is MNHNY, CDR2 SVGAGI, per germline (reference sequence). This CDR3 comprises 11 residues. The CDR3 nucleotides read TGTGCCAGCAGTTACAATCTGGGAGCTTTCTTC. As protein: CASSYNLGAFF.

The V call is TRBV28, the J call TRBJ1-5; unclear D gene. This CDR3 has 14 amino acids. Trimming removed 1 base from V and 0 bases from J, with 4 bases in between. Germline CDR1 and CDR2: MDHEN and SYDVKM. This chain's CDR3 is CASSLYSSNQPQHF. DNA for the CDR3: TGTGCCAGCAGTTTATACTCTAGCAATCAGCCCCAGCATTTT. Full variable domain (remainder filled in from reference TRBV28 and TRBJ1-5): DVKVTQSSRYLVKRTGEKVFLECVQDMDHENMFWYRQDPGLGLRLIYFSYDVKMKEKGDIPEGYSVSREKKERFSLILESASTNQTSMYLCASSLYSSNQPQHFGDGTRLSIL.

The V and J genes are TRBV29-1 and TRBJ2-2; 7 bases line up with TRBD1. The CDR3 covers 14 residues. Looked up from germline, CDR1 is SQVTM and CDR2 is ANQGSEA. With V trimmed by 6 bases and J by 6 bases, 10 bases remained unmatched. The CDR3 bases are TGCAGCGTGGTGACAGGGTTCAAGCCCGGGGAGCTGTTTTTT. The encoded protein is CSVVTGFKPGELFF.

The chain employs TRBV13 and TRBJ2-5; maybe TRBD2 (6 bases). CDR3 size: 14 residues. Trimming left V 4 bases short and J 5 bases short, with 14 bases between. Looked up from germline, CDR1 is PRHDT and CDR2 is FYEKMQ (reference sequence). In DNA form, the CDR3 reads TGTGCCAGCAGCTCGGGAACGGCGGGGGAGACCCAGTACTTC. Translated, it gives CASSSGTAGETQYF.